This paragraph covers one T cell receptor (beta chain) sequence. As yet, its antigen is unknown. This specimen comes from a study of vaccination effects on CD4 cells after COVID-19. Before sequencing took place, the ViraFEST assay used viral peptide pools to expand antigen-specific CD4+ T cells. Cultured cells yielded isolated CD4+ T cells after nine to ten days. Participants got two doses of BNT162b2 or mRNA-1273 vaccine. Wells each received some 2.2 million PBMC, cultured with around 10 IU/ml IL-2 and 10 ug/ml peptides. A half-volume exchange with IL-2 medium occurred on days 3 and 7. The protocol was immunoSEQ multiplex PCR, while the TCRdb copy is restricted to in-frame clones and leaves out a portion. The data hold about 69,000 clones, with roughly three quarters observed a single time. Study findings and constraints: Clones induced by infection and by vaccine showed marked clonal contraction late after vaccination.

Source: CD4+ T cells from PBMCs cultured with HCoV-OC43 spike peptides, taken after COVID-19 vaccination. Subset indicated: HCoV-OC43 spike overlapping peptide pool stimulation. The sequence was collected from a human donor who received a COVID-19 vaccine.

CDR3 DNA sequence: TGTGCCATCAGTGAGAATAGCGGAAACTACAATGAGCAGTTCTTC. This codes for CAISENSGNYNEQFF. The rearrangement uses TRBV10-3 and TRBJ2-1, with TRBD2 as a possible D gene (6 bases). Trimming stripped 2 bases from V and 3 bases from J, with 11 bases between. The CDR3 is 15 amino acids. Looked up from germline, CDR1 is ENHRY and CDR2 is SYGVKD.